Following are 11 T cell receptor beta chains from one sample sequenced in a study of blood T cell repertoires in COVID-19. Repertoires were generated with immunoSEQ multiplex PCR, while TCRdb's copy carries only in-frame clones and drops some. In the table there are over 85,000 clones, around 87% of which are singletons. Sequenced: peripheral blood. Receptors were obtained from a woman between 50 and 59 years old with COVID-19, enrolled during active disease.

In nucleotides, the CDR3 is TGTGCCAGCAGCCCCGAGGCAGGGGGGTCCTACGAGCAGTACTTC. It translates to CASSPEAGGSYEQYF. V and J are TRBV25-1 and TRBJ2-7; tentatively, D is TRBD1 (7 bases). Germline V gives CDR1 MGHDK, CDR2 SYGVNS. V was pared by 6 bases and J by 1 base, with 16 bases between. CDR3 length equals 15 residues.

This chain uses TRBV18 with TRBJ2-1; 15 bases map to TRBD2. The V gene end was trimmed by 3 bases and the J gene end by 4 bases; junction bases not matched to a gene: 4. The CDR3 has 17 amino acids. Germline CDR1 is KGHSH and CDR2 is LQKENI. The CDR3 DNA follows: TGTGCCAGCTCACCTACAGGACTAGCGGGGGGGTACAATGAGCAGTTCTTC. Translated: CASSPTGLAGGYNEQFF. Using reference TRBV18 and TRBJ2-1 for the parts outside the CDR3, the full variable domain is NAGVMQNPRHLVRRRGQEARLRCSPMKGHSHVYWYRQLPEEGLKFMVYLQKENIIDESGMPKERFSAEFPKEGPSILRIQQVVRGDSAAYFCASSPTGLAGGYNEQFFGPGTRLTVL.

This chain uses TRBV6-5 with TRBJ2-7; D not certain. Germline assignment: CDR1 MNHEY and CDR2 SVGAGI. There are 14 residues in the CDR3. Trimming took 4 bases from V and 0 from J, leaving 10 bases between them. The CDR3 spells CASSLTADSYEQYF. CDR3 in DNA: TGTGCCAGCAGTTTAACCGCGGACTCCTACGAGCAGTACTTC.

This clone has a single count. This rearrangement joins TRBV5-4 to TRBJ1-5; D possibly corresponds to TRBD1 (6 bases). CDR3 length: 15 amino acids. Looked up from germline, CDR1 is SGHNT and CDR2 is YYREEE (reference sequence). V was cut by 0 bases and J by 2 bases, with 9 bases left in between. The CDR3 region is CASSLVPGGNQPQHF. CDR3 sequence (DNA): TGTGCCAGCAGCTTGGTACCAGGGGGCAATCAGCCCCAGCATTTT.

The chain combines TRBV23-1 with TRBJ2-7, with D tentatively TRBD1 (5 bases). TRBV23-1 is annotated as an ORF whose role is uncertain. This CDR3 is 9 amino acids long. V gave up 10 bases and J gave up 4 bases, with 5 bases separating them. CDR3 protein: CATGYEQYF. The DNA of the CDR3 is TGCGCCACAGGGTACGAGCAGTACTTC.

J is TRBJ2-2 and V is TRBV10-3; 7 bases map to TRBD2. The CDR3 is made up of 17 amino acids. J gave up 5 bases and V 3 bases, and 12 bases lay outside the gene matches. Germline CDR1 reads ENHRY; CDR2 reads SYGVKD. The CDR3 DNA follows: TGTGCCATCAGTGACCGAAGACTAGCCTCGGATACCGGGGAGCTGTTTTTT. Protein sequence: CAISDRRLASDTGELFF.

The V gene is TRBV12-3 or TRBV12-4, the J gene TRBJ1-2, with D perhaps matching TRBD1 (6 bases). Trimming took off 5 bases at V and 8 bases at J, with 12 bases between the two ends. CDR3 length: 12 amino acids. DNA of the CDR3: TGTGCCAGCAGTCCAGGGGTGCGGGGCTACACCTTC. Protein: CASSPGVRGYTF.

The chain employs TRBV2 and TRBJ1-5; tentative D call: TRBD1 (5 bases). Trimming stripped 6 bases from V and 4 bases from J, with 13 bases between. The CDR3 length is 14 residues. Per germline, CDR1 SNHLY and CDR2 FYNNEI. The CDR3 DNA reads as TGTGCCAGCAGCTCCCAGGGCTGGAATCAGCCCCAGCATTTT. Translated: CASSSQGWNQPQHF.

The rearrangement uses TRBV11-2 and TRBJ1-2; D remains ambiguous. The V end lost 0 bases, the J end lost 1 base, and 9 bases lay between the germline ends. The CDR3 contains 15 residues. The germline V gene encodes CDR1 SGHAT and CDR2 FQNNGV. CDR3 sequence: CASSLEAAINYGYTF. The CDR3 DNA reads TGTGCCAGCAGCTTAGAGGCGGCAATTAACTATGGCTACACCTTC.

The chain employs TRBV10-3 and TRBJ2-7, with 7 bases aligning to TRBD1. V trimming: 3 bases; J trimming: 6 bases; junction bases outside the gene matches: 2. Germline V CDR1 and CDR2: ENHRY, SYGVKD. The CDR3 is 12 residues long. CDR3 sequence (DNA): TGTGCCATCAGTGAACACAGGGGCGAGCAGTACTTC. Translated, it gives CAISEHRGEQYF.

The chain has TRBV11-3 and TRBJ2-2, with 8 bases matching TRBD2. Germline V gene sequence: CDR1 SGHNT, CDR2 YENEEA. Trimming cost V 5 bases and J 5 bases; bases outside gene matches: 7. The CDR3 has 15 residues. CDR3 sequence: CASSLPGLGTGELFF. The CDR3 DNA reads as TGTGCCAGCAGCCTTCCGGGACTAGGGACCGGGGAGCTGTTTTTT.